This paragraph covers one T cell receptor (beta chain) sequence. What it recognizes is unknown. These data are taken from a study of vaccination effects on CD4 cells after COVID-19. Whole-study context: Each well held about 2.1 million PBMC cultured with around 9.7 ug/ml peptides and 10 IU/ml IL-2. General study points: Post-vaccine spike-reactive clones in convalescents were mainly new vaccine-induced clones.

TCRdb's table, derived via immunoSEQ multiplex PCR, lists solely in-frame clones and lacks some. The sample carries 35,000 to 55,000 clones, less than 85% recorded once. Culture lasted roughly 9 days before CD4+ T cell isolation. The person had a PCR-confirmed SARS-CoV-2 infection during March to December 2020. All participants had two doses of either the BNT162b2 or mRNA-1273 vaccine. The V segment lost 4 bases and the J segment 0 bases; nucleotides outside the gene matches: 3. CDR3 length: 15 residues. CDR1 is SGHRS, CDR2 YFSETQ, per germline. This clonotype originated in a human donor who had a prior SARS-CoV-2 infection. Sequenced material: CD4+ T cells from PBMCs cultured without peptide, taken after COVID-19 vaccination. This chain uses TRBV5-1 with TRBJ2-2, with 7 bases that match TRBD1. The CDR3: CASSGGQPNTGELFF. The DNA of the CDR3 is TGCGCCAGCAGCGGGGGACAGCCGAACACCGGGGAGCTGTTTTTT.